This T cell receptor (beta chain) was recovered during a study of T cell responses to AZD1222 COVID-19 vaccine. Germline values: CDR1 SNHLY, CDR2 FYNNEI. The CDR3 length is 15 residues. The V and J ends lost 4 bases and 7 bases respectively, with 16 bases between them. Points from the study as a whole: Baseline seropositivity occurred in only six AZD1222 recipients.

Notes on this clone: The antigen remains undetermined.

Some clones are missing from TCRdb's copy, which holds only in-frame ones; the method was immunoSEQ multiplex PCR. The table shows 130,000 or so clones, with roughly 89% occurring only once. The V call is TRBV2, the J call TRBJ1-4, with a tentative D call TRBD1 (5 bases). The TCR originated in an adult in good health. Specimen: peripheral blood, collected on day 0 of AZD1222 vaccination. CDR3 sequence reads: CASSGDLTGSEKLFF. The CDR3 DNA reads TGTGCCAGCAGTGGGGACCTAACCGGGAGTGAAAAACTGTTTTTT.